This entry lists 28 T cell receptor beta chains sequenced from one sample in a study of blood T cells in healthy people across ages. The second PCR ran 7 to 11 cycles with a sample-barcoded 5' primer and J-beta primers. From the 5' RACE reads, TCRdb called clonotypes with MiXCR, one entry per CDR3 protein. The sample consists of some 900,000 distinct CDR3 sequences, around 48% of them appearing once. The sequenced sample was blood. The receptors derive from a man aged 25 to 40 in good health.

This clonotype came up many times. The chain recombines TRBV4-2 with TRBJ2-5, with D perhaps given as TRBD1 or TRBD2 (5 bases each). Germline loops: CDR1 LGHNA, CDR2 YNFKEQ. V lost 0 bases and J 0 bases, leaving 8 bases between the germline ends. This CDR3 spans 15 amino acids. The CDR3 region has the DNA TGTGCCAGCAGCCAAGATAGAGGGGACCAAGAGACCCAGTACTTC. Residues: CASSQDRGDQETQYF.

The genes are TRBV3-1 and TRBJ1-2, with a possible D match to TRBD1 (5 bases). CDR1 is LGHDT, CDR2 YNNKEL, per germline (reference sequence). The ends were cut back, 3 bases at V and 0 bases at J, with 11 bases in the middle. The CDR3 loop spans 15 amino acids. The CDR3 reads CASSQGHNANYGYTF. The CDR3, as DNA: TGTGCCAGCAGCCAGGGGCACAACGCTAACTATGGCTACACCTTC.

This clonotype was counted a few times. This chain uses TRBV20-1 with TRBJ1-5; 11 bases agree with TRBD1. CDR1 and CDR2 from the germline V gene are DFQATT and SNEGSKA (reference sequence). The CDR3 is 20 residues long. V lost 4 bases, J lost 1 base, and 18 bases stayed unmatched. This CDR3 reads CSAIPRAADRGLVSNQPQHF. CDR3 nucleotides: TGCAGTGCTATCCCTAGAGCGGCGGACAGGGGGCTGGTCAGCAATCAGCCCCAGCATTTT.

This clonotype occurred a few times. The chain recombines TRBV6-5 with TRBJ2-5; D is possibly TRBD1 (6 bases). The V gene lost 4 bases and the J gene lost 0 bases, with 6 bases spanning the gap. Germline V gene data show CDR1 as MNHEY and CDR2 as SVGAGI. This CDR3 is 13 amino acids long. The CDR3 sequence is CASSWTDQETQYF. The DNA of the CDR3 is TGTGCCAGCAGTTGGACAGACCAAGAGACCCAGTACTTC.

This chain links TRBV4-3 with TRBJ2-3, with D maybe TRBD2 (6 bases). The germline CDR1 and CDR2 sequences are LGHNA and YSLEER. V lost 0 bases and J lost 6, with 16 bases in between. The CDR3 runs 16 residues. The CDR3 coding sequence is TGCGCCAGCAGCCAAGATTCTAGCGCCGTTGTGGATACGCAGTATTTT. Protein: CASSQDSSAVVDTQYF.

The rearrangement links TRBV25-1 to TRBJ1-6; D perhaps matches TRBD1 (5 bases). V was pared by 6 bases and J by 9 bases, with 15 bases between. There are 14 residues in the CDR3. CDR1 is MGHDK and CDR2 is SYGVNS in the germline V gene. The CDR3: CASRRDQVGSPLHF. CDR3 sequence (DNA): TGTGCCAGCAGAAGGGACCAGGTTGGTTCACCCCTCCACTTT.

This clonotype was seen only a few times. The chain combines TRBV2 with TRBJ1-2; D perhaps matches TRBD1 (6 bases). Per the germline V gene, CDR1 is SNHLY and CDR2 is FYNNEI. This CDR3 is 14 amino acids long. Trimming took 4 bases from V and 8 from J, leaving 17 bases between them. Here the CDR3 reads CASSGAGVLLGYTF. DNA for the CDR3: TGTGCCAGCAGTGGGGCAGGGGTGTTACTCGGCTACACCTTC.

The chain links TRBV15 to TRBJ2-5; unclear D gene. The DNA end lines up better with TRBJ2-7; the J call may be wrong. The CDR3 contains 13 residues. Germline CDR1 is LNHNV and CDR2 is YYDKDF (reference sequence). This CDR3 reads CATSRALGYEQYF. The DNA for the CDR3 is TGTGCCACCAGCAGGGCGCTTGGCTACGAGCAGTACTTC.

Only a few counts were recorded for this clonotype. The V call is TRBV5-6, the J call TRBJ2-5; D is unresolved. V was shortened by 5 bases and J by 4 bases, with 18 bases between the two germline ends. This CDR3 contains 15 residues. The germline CDR1 and CDR2 sequences are SGHDT and YYEEEE. The DNA for the CDR3 is TGTGCCAGCAGTCGACCCCCTGTAGTGGGAGAGACCCAGTACTTC. The encoded protein is CASSRPPVVGETQYF.

The chain carries TRBV6-5 and TRBJ2-5; TRBD1 matches 7 bases. The germline gives CDR1 MNHEY, CDR2 SVGAGI. The trim removed 5 bases at V and 4 bases at J, leaving 4 bases unmatched. The CDR3 extends over 13 amino acids. CDR3 sequence (DNA): TGTGCCAGCAGTACAAACAGGGGAGAGACCCAGTACTTC. This translates into CASSTNRGETQYF.

In the case of this clonotype: A read error may be the cause here, since a much bigger clone is one base away. The chain employs TRBV20-1 and TRBJ2-5; TRBD1 aligns across 7 bases. With the DNA end fitting TRBJ2-7 better, the J assignment may be wrong. Germline lookup yields CDR1 DFQATT and CDR2 SNEGSKA (reference sequence). This CDR3 is built from 14 residues. The chain's CDR3 is CSARDPTGYCEQYF. DNA for the CDR3: TGCAGTGCTAGAGACCCGACAGGGTACTGCGAGCAGTACTTC.

The chain's CDR3 is CSVVQGNGYTF. In DNA, the CDR3 is TGCAGCGTGGTACAGGGGAATGGCTACACCTTC. This chain uses TRBV29-1 with TRBJ1-2; the match to TRBD1 covers 7 bases. CDR3 size: 11 residues. The germline CDR1 and CDR2 sequences are SQVTM and ANQGSEA. Germline trimming cut 6 bases from V and 6 bases from J; bases unmatched to any gene: 4.

The chain is built from TRBV20-1 and TRBJ2-7; perhaps D is TRBD1 or TRBD2 (5 bases each). The ends were cut back, 1 base at V and 7 bases at J, with 23 bases in the middle. This CDR3 is built from 16 residues. Germline CDR1 is DFQATT and CDR2 is SNEGSKA (reference sequence). The CDR3, as DNA: TGCAGTGCTAGAGGTATCGGAGCCCCCAGGGACGATGAGCAGTACTTC. The encoded protein is CSARGIGAPRDDEQYF.

In its sample, this clonotype was seen a few times. V and J are TRBV5-1 and TRBJ2-3; 7 nucleotides align to TRBD2. Germline V gene data show CDR1 as SGHRS and CDR2 as YFSETQ. CDR3 length: 14 amino acids. V lost 7 bases, J lost 2 bases, and 7 bases stayed unmatched. CDR3 amino acids: CASRRSGVTDTQYF. For the CDR3, the DNA is TGCGCCAGCCGACGAAGCGGGGTCACAGATACGCAGTATTTT.

As concerns this clonotype: This sequence may be a read error, since a much larger clone differs from it by one base. The chain employs TRBV5-5 and TRBJ2-1; D may be TRBD2 (6 bases). This CDR3 contains 15 residues. The germline gives CDR1 SGHKS, CDR2 YYEKEE (reference sequence). With 4 bases removed from V and 3 bases from J, the gap between germline ends came to 14 bases. The CDR3, as DNA: TGTGCCAGCAGCGATGCCTCTAGCGTCTACAATGAGCAGTTCTTC. It specifies CASSDASSVYNEQFF.

The genes are TRBV6-1 and TRBJ2-3; 10 nucleotides align to TRBD2. CDR3 length: 15 amino acids. The V and J ends lost 8 bases and 5 bases, in that order; junction bases with no gene match: 10. From germline, CDR1 is MNHNS and CDR2 SASEGT. CDR3 sequence reads: CASSTQRGGEDTQYF. CDR3 in DNA: TGTGCCAGCTCAACCCAGCGGGGGGGCGAAGATACGCAGTATTTT.

This clonotype was detected ten times or more. This chain links TRBV20-1 with TRBJ2-5, with D maybe TRBD2 (6 bases). The V and J ends lost 5 bases and 7 bases respectively, with 17 bases between them. CDR3 size: 13 residues. Germline lookup yields CDR1 DFQATT and CDR2 SNEGSKA (reference sequence). CDR3 sequence: CSAGPATAGTQYF. CDR3 bases: TGCAGTGCTGGGCCGGCCACAGCGGGGACCCAGTACTTC.

This chain connects TRBV20-1 to TRBJ1-3; D is unclear. This CDR3 spans 11 amino acids. The ends were cut back, 6 bases at V and 4 bases at J, with 7 bases in the middle. Germline-derived CDR1 and CDR2 are DFQATT and SNEGSKA (reference sequence). The CDR3 DNA follows: TGCAGTGCCGCTCTCGGAAACACCATATATTTT. Its protein is CSAALGNTIYF.

The rearrangement uses TRBV5-1 and TRBJ2-1; a weak D match, TRBD2 (6 bases). Trimming stripped 0 bases from V and 13 bases from J, with 11 bases between. CDR1 is SGHRS, CDR2 YFSETQ, per germline. This CDR3 contains 12 residues. CDR3 loop: CASSLESSEQFF. The DNA for the CDR3 is TGCGCCAGCAGCTTGGAGTCTAGCGAACAGTTCTTC.

This clonotype was detected only once. The genes are TRBV28 and TRBJ1-2; D not certain. Germline V gene lookup returns CDR1 MDHEN and CDR2 SYDVKM. The CDR3 is made up of 14 amino acids. The V end lost 10 bases, the J end lost 0 bases, and 15 bases lay between the germline ends. The DNA of the CDR3 is TGTGCCACCGCCCCCCGAGGGCCTAACTATGGCTACACCTTC. The encoded protein is CATAPRGPNYGYTF.

This clonotype appeared many times. The chain combines TRBV7-4 with TRBJ2-7, with 8 positions matching TRBD1. This CDR3 contains 15 residues. Trimming took 5 bases from V and 4 from J; bases not matched to a gene: 10. From germline, CDR1 is SGHVT and CDR2 SQSDAQ. The CDR3 protein is CASSPLRDRLYEQYF. CDR3 DNA: TGTGCCAGCAGCCCCCTCCGGGACAGGTTGTACGAGCAGTACTTC.

CDR3 residues: CSVENLYRDGDEQFF. The CDR3 DNA reads TGCAGCGTTGAAAATCTATACAGGGATGGGGATGAGCAGTTCTTC. The chain uses TRBV29-1 and TRBJ2-1; D may be TRBD1 (6 bases). CDR1 SQVTM and CDR2 ANQGSEA come from the germline V gene. Trimming stripped 2 bases from V and 8 bases from J, with 19 bases between. There are 15 residues in the CDR3.

This clonotype has a handful of counts. This chain links TRBV7-2 with TRBJ1-2, with TRBD1 matching 7 bases. The CDR3 has 14 amino acids. Losses at the gene ends were 5 bases for V and 8 bases for J; bases not matched to a gene: 11. From germline, CDR1 is SGHTA and CDR2 FQGNSA. Here the CDR3 DNA reads TGTGCCAGCAGCACGACAGGGACGTTCGCGGGCTACACCTTC. Translated, it gives CASSTTGTFAGYTF.

The J gene is TRBJ1-4, the V gene TRBV13, with D possibly matching TRBD1 (6 bases). The CDR3 contains 16 residues. With 4 bases removed from V and 0 bases from J, the gap between germline ends came to 12 bases. CDR1 and CDR2 (germline): PRHDT, FYEKMQ (reference sequence). CDR3 sequence (DNA): TGTGCCAGCAGCTCCGGACAGTCTACAACTAATGAAAAACTGTTTTTT. It encodes CASSSGQSTTNEKLFF.

The chain combines TRBV6-6 with TRBJ2-5; 9 bases are a match to TRBD2. CDR3 length: 14 amino acids. The trim removed 6 bases at V and 5 bases at J, leaving 7 bases unmatched. The germline V gene has CDR1 MNHNY and CDR2 SVGAGI (reference sequence). This chain's CDR3 is CASRRGTSWETQYF. The CDR3 DNA follows: TGTGCCAGCAGACGCGGGACTAGCTGGGAGACCCAGTACTTC.

The chain combines TRBV7-8 with TRBJ2-7, with D maybe TRBD2 (5 bases). Trimming took 3 bases from V and 0 from J, leaving 9 bases between them. CDR1 and CDR2 from the germline V gene are SGHVS and FQNEAQ. This CDR3 is 14 amino acids long. CDR3 in DNA: TGTGCCAGCAGCTTCAAAGAGGGCTCCTACGAGCAGTACTTC. Protein: CASSFKEGSYEQYF.

The chain uses TRBV27 and TRBJ2-1; D gene uncertain. The germline V gene encodes CDR1 MNHEY and CDR2 SMNVEV (reference sequence). V was trimmed by 4 bases and J by 6 bases, leaving 16 bases between them. CDR3 length: 15 amino acids. CDR3 bases: TGTGCCAGCAGTTCCCCCCCTAGTTCCACCAATGAGCAGTTCTTC. Amino acid sequence: CASSSPPSSTNEQFF.

As to this clonotype: The junction departs from the called germline gene at one end, perhaps through a read error. The chain combines TRBV7-2 with TRBJ2-2; no clear D. The CDR3 has 14 amino acids. Germline V CDR1 and CDR2: SGHTA, FQGNSA. In DNA form, the CDR3 reads TGTGCCTGCAGCTTAGAACCGAACACCGGGGAGCTGTTTTTT. Protein sequence: CACSLEPNTGELFF.